The clone carrying this TCR beta chain was seen a handful of times. Its antigen is not identified. These data belong to a study of T cell repertoires in cytomegalovirus infection. Study background: The public TCR beta signatures pointed to both CMV infection and matching HLA type.

MiXCR, applied by TCRdb to the reads, yields one record per CDR3 protein. The sample has about 270,000 distinct CDR3 sequences, approximately 22% seen once. This CDR3 has 16 amino acids. Germline V gene data show CDR1 as SGHTA and CDR2 as FQGNSA. Trimming removed 1 base at V and 1 base at J, with 13 bases between. Study-wide points: Carriers of CMV and the relevant HLA type were discriminated by public TCR beta frequency.

The chain is built from TRBV7-2 and TRBJ1-1, with D tentatively TRBD1 (5 bases). Material: cultured PBMCs, obtained from culture after CMV antigen stimulation. The sequence was obtained from a human donor in good health (CMV status not recorded). Some clones in this sample may be carry-over from other donors' samples. Here the CDR3 reads CASSLGYWDANTEAFF. CDR3 nucleotide sequence: TGTGCCAGCAGCTTAGGGTACTGGGACGCGAACACTGAAGCTTTCTTT.